The T cell receptor (beta chain) described here comes from a study of T cell changes during pregnancy in multiple sclerosis. From germline, CDR1 is SGHAT and CDR2 FQNNGV. The CDR3 has 18 amino acids. The V end lost 1 base, the J end lost 0 bases, and 18 bases lay between the germline ends. Sequencing used immunoSEQ multiplex PCR; TCRdb keeps in-frame clones, though not all of them. This table has over 35,000 clones, around 91% appearing once. The rearrangement joins TRBV11-2 to TRBJ1-2, with D perhaps matching TRBD1 (6 bases). The sequence was collected from a female donor with multiple sclerosis, enrolled in a pregnancy study. The starting material was CD8+ T cells from peripheral blood mononuclear cells, obtained in the first trimester of pregnancy. CDR3 loop: CASSLGTQGTPANYGYTF. The CDR3 nucleotides are TGTGCCAGCAGCTTAGGTACCCAGGGGACGCCAGCTAACTATGGCTACACCTTC.